This TCR beta chain was recovered during a study of PD-L1 blockade in urothelial cancer (dated by TCRdb to the late 2010s). In terms of the full investigation: Therapy was started at some point between 2014 and 2016 for all patients, and atezolizumab 1,200 mg was administered intravenously every 3 weeks. Durable clinical benefit was achieved by nine patients but not by the remaining 20. An ECOG performance status of 0 or 1 was recorded for the patients, and 0 to 3 prior chemotherapy regimens had been received by the patients. About 85% of the 29 patients were identified as males with urothelial cancer of bladder origin, and a prior smoking history was reported by 18 of 29 patients. In the same patients, whole exome sequencing and RNA sequencing of pretreatment tumors were performed in addition to TCR sequencing. The study was an exploratory multi-omic analysis of somatic, immune and clinical correlates of response to PD-L1 blockade with atezolizumab in urothelial cancer. Pretreatment blood TCR-seq was available for about 28 patients, at least one posttreatment blood collection was obtained for some 24 patients, and tumor TCR-seq was available for some 24 patients. Durable clinical benefit was defined as progression-free survival longer than 6 months, and TCR features were also tested against progression-free and overall survival. Blood samples were analyzed at two time points: 3 weeks after treatment start (second dose) and 6 weeks after treatment start. Pretreatment tumor samples and matched peripheral blood, collected serially before and after atezolizumab treatment, underwent TCR sequencing. Blood samples gave a median of 141,255 T cells and 80,000 to 95,000 unique TCRs, with a median clonality of roughly 0.081. Broad study findings and their caveats: Because of the small sample size (n ≈ 30) and the many exploratory analyses performed, the results are intended to be regarded as hypothesis-generating. At 3 weeks after the start of treatment, tumor-associated TCR clones in peripheral blood had expanded more in patients with durable benefit (n of about 21, p = 0.022). A pretreatment peripheral blood TCR clonality below the median was linked to improved progression-free and overall survival.

In light of the paper, this sample's time point label describes: pretreatment peripheral blood. A total of under 30 patients with locally advanced or metastatic urothelial carcinoma, treated at Memorial Sloan Kettering on a trial protocol, made up the cohort. Peripheral blood mononuclear cells were collected pretreatment and during treatment, with between 1 and 8 total time points obtained per patient. The Qiagen DNeasy Blood extraction kit was used to purify genomic DNA from total PBMCs and from tumor samples. PBMCs were collected pretreatment and during treatment, and were isolated and stored as previously described. The CDR3, from cysteine to phenylalanine, totals 14 residues. This entry keeps only the CDR3 DNA: 42 bases, framed from base 1. V sheds 4 bases and J sheds 5 bases, leaving 11 bases between their ends. In the germline V gene, CDR1 corresponds to MRHNA and CDR2 to SNTAGT. Worth noting for this clone: Which antigen it targets is not known. No per-base quality is available; no much larger clone lies one base away.

Each PCR received spiked-in synthetic TCR analog templates so that absolute template abundance could be estimated from read counts. The immunoSEQ assay used bias-controlled V and J gene primers to amplify TCRbeta CDR3 regions from genomic DNA. Rearranged TCRbeta segments were sequenced at approximately 20X coverage. In the source study's methods: Clustering was used to correct sequencing errors, and CDR3s were annotated against IMGT so that V, D and J genes could be assigned. Downstream analyses used only productive TCRbeta rearrangements and left out out-of-frame or stop-codon sequences. To compute clonality, Shannon entropy was normalized by the log of the number of unique productive sequences and then subtracted from one. Fisher's exact test with Benjamini-Hochberg correction, at a threshold of adjusted p below 0.01, was used to find clones that differed between time points or between blood and tumor. Here the immuneACCESS table is served through TCRdb, limited to in-frame sequences with V and J called. Missing clones are a known gap in these copies; in checked studies unresolved V genes cover under half, and the rest lacks a known reason. D and trimming were read from the DNA, whereas the V and J calls and clone size are those reported in that table. This sample holds roughly 50,000 clones; around nine tenths were observed only once. The ten largest clones represent over 12% of the sample.

In this chain, TRBV6-4 is recombined with TRBJ2-2; the D segment could be TRBD1, given 5 matching bases. The sample in question was PBMCs, obtained around atezolizumab (anti-PD-L1) treatment. This TCR was sampled from a woman aged 60-70 years with urothelial cancer. The CDR3 reads CASSAAPGTGELFF. The bases read TGTGCCAGCAGTGCCGCTCCAGGGACCGGGGAGCTGTTTTTT.